This T cell receptor beta chain was sequenced in a study of PD-1 blockade in classical Hodgkin lymphoma. Study information: The patients were dosed with nivolumab 3 mg/kg, infused intravenously every 2 weeks.

Profiling relied on immunoSEQ multiplex PCR, and the TCRdb table lists in-frame clones only, not all of them. This table holds roughly 11,000 clones, around three quarters found once. Notes on this clone: What it binds is unknown.

In every patient, relapse followed autologous stem cell transplantation, while exposure to brentuximab vedotin differed. General observations from the study: Newly diagnosed patients had diversity similar to the baseline diversity of complete responders. The study reported lower baseline TCR diversity in newly diagnosed patients than in healthy donors.

Germline CDR1 reads ENHRY; CDR2 reads SYGVKD. Trimming left V 11 bases short and J 0 bases short, with 13 bases between. The CDR3 loop spans 13 amino acids. Sequencing used peripheral blood mononuclear cells (PBMCs), obtained at baseline. J is TRBJ1-1 and V is TRBV10-3; TRBD1 might be the D (5 bases). The sequence came from a human donor with classical Hodgkin lymphoma. The CDR3 DNA reads as TGTGCCGCTCAAGGACATCTGAACACTGAAGCTTTCTTT. The encoded protein is CAAQGHLNTEAFF.